This TCR beta chain was recorded in a study of PD-1 blockade in classical Hodgkin lymphoma. Study-level findings and limits: Only CD4+ TCR diversity, not CD8+, had risen significantly by C4D1. Those achieving complete response showed baseline diversity like newly diagnosed patients. With respect to the repertoire differences, their causes, possibly disease activity or prior therapy, remain undefined. In newly diagnosed patients, baseline TCR diversity was reportedly below that of healthy donors.

This clone was observed a single time. Its antigen is not known. The method was immunoSEQ multiplex PCR; TCRdb's version includes in-frame clones alone and lacks a portion of them. This sample has about 37,000 clones; more than 65% occur once, and the top ten carry about 16%. With 1 base clipped from V and 13 bases from J, the junction kept 14 bases outside the gene matches. Germline V CDR1 and CDR2: SGHTA, FQGNSA. The CDR3 contains 15 residues. Every patient relapsed after autologous stem cell transplantation, and brentuximab vedotin exposure varied. The chain employs TRBV7-2 and TRBJ2-3, with TRBD1 matching 7 bases. The clonotype comes from a human donor with classical Hodgkin lymphoma. Sequencing used peripheral blood mononuclear cells (PBMCs), obtained before the second cycle of nivolumab. The CDR3 loop is CASSLGPTGQRWKYF. The CDR3 region has the DNA TGTGCCAGCAGCTTAGGCCCCACGGGACAGCGTTGGAAGTATTTT.